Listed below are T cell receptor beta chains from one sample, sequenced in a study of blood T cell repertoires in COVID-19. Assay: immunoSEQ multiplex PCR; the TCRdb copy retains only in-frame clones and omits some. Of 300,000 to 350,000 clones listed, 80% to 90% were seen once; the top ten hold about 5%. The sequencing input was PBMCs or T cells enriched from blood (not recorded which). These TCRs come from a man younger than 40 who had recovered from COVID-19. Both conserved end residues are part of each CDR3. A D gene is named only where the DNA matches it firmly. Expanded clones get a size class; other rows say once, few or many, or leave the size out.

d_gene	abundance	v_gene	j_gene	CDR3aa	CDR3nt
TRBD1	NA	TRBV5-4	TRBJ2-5	CASSFRTGQETQYF	TGTGCCAGCAGCTTCAGGACAGGCCAAGAGACCCAGTACTTC
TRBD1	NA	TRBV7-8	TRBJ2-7	CASTNRRGLYEQYF	TGTGCCAGCACAAACCGCAGGGGGCTGTACGAGCAGTACTTC
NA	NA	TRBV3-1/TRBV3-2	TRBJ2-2	CASSQETGTNTGELFF	TGTGCCAGCAGCCAAGAAACAGGGACCAACACCGGGGAGCTGTTTTTT
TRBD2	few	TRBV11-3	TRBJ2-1	CASSLLAGGLDEQFF	TGTGCCAGCAGCCTCCTAGCGGGGGGATTGGATGAGCAGTTCTTC
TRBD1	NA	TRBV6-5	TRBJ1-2	CASSSDRGYGYTF	TGTGCCAGCAGTTCCGACAGGGGCTATGGCTACACCTTC
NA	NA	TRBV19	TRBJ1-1	CASVPGWGEAFF	TGTGCCAGCGTCCCAGGGTGGGGTGAAGCTTTCTTT
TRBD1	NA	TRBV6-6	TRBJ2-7	CASSSAGDRREQYF	TGTGCCAGCAGTTCCGCAGGGGACAGGCGGGAGCAGTACTTC
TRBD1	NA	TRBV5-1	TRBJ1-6	CASSSGQGNSPLHF	TGCGCCAGCAGCTCTGGACAGGGTAATTCACCCCTCCACTTT
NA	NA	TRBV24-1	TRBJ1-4	CATSAARTATNEKLFF	TGTGCCACCAGTGCCGCCAGGACAGCAACTAATGAAAAACTGTTTTTT
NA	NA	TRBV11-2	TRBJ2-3	CASSDPGTDTQYF	TGTGCCAGCAGCGACCCCGGGACAGATACGCAGTATTTT
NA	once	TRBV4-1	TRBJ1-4	CASSQGVGGGEKLFF	TGCGCCAGCAGCCAAGGCGTAGGGGGTGGTGAAAAACTGTTTTTT
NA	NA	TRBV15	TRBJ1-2	CATSKGVTETGGYTF	TGTGCCACCAGCAAGGGCGTTACAGAAACAGGGGGCTACACCTTC
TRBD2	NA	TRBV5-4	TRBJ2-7	CASSYGTSGFSYEQYF	TGTGCCAGCAGTTATGGGACTAGCGGGTTCTCCTACGAGCAGTACTTC
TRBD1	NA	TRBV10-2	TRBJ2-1	CASSEFRGRYNEQFF	TGCGCCAGCAGTGAGTTCAGGGGGCGCTACAATGAGCAGTTCTTC
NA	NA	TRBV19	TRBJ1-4	CASSLQGKEKLFF	TGTGCCAGTAGTCTCCAGGGGAAGGAAAAACTGTTTTTT